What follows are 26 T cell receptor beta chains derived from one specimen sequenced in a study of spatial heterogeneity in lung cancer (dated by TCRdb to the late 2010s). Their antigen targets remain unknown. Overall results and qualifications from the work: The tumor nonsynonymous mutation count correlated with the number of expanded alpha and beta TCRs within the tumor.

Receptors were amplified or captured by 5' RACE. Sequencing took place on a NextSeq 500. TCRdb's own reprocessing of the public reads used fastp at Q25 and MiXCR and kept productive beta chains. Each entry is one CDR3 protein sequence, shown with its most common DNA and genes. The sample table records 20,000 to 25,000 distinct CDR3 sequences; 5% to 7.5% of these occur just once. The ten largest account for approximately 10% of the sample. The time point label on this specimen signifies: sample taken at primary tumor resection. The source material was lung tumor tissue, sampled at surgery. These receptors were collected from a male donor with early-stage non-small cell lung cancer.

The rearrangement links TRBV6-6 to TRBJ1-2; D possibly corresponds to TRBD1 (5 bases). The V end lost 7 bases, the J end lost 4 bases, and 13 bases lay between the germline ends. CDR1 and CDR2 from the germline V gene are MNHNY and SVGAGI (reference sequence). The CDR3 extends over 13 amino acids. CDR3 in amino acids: CASNSDSLYGYTF. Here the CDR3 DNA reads TGTGCCAGCAATAGCGACAGTCTCTATGGCTACACCTTC.

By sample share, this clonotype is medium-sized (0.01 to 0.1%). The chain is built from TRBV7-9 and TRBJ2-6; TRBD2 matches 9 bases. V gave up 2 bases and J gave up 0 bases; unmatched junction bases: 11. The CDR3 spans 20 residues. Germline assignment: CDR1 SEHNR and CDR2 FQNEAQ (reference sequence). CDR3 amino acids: CASSLKLTTSGVSGANVLTF. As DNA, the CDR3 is TGTGCCAGCAGCTTAAAACTTACGACTAGCGGAGTCTCTGGGGCCAACGTCCTGACTTTC.

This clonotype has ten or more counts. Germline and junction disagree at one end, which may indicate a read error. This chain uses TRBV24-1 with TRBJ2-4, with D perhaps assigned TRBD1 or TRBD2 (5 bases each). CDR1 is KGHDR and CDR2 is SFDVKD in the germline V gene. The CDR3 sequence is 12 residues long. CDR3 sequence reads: CATSDPLEGQVF. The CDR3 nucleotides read TGTGCCACCAGTGATCCCTTAGAGGGGCAGGTCTTC.

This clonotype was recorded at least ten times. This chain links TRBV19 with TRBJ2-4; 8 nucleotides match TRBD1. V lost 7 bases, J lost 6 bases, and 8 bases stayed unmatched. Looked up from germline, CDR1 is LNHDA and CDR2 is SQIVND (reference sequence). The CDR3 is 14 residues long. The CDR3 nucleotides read TGTGCCAGTACCACGACAGGGGCTTCAAACATTCAGTACTTC. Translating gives CASTTTGASNIQYF.

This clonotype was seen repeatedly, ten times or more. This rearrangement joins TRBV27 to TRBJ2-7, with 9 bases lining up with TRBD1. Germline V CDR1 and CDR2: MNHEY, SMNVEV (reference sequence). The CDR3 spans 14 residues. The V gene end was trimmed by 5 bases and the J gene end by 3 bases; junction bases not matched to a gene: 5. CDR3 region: CASSRDRERYEQYF. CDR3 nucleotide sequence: TGTGCCAGCAGTCGGGACAGGGAGCGCTACGAGCAGTACTTC.

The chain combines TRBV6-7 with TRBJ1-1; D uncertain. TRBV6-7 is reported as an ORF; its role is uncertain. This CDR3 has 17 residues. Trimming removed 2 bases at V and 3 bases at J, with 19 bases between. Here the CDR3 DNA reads TGTGCCAGCAGTTACAGGTTCCGGGAGCCTCAGGACACTGAAGCTTTCTTT. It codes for CASSYRFREPQDTEAFF.

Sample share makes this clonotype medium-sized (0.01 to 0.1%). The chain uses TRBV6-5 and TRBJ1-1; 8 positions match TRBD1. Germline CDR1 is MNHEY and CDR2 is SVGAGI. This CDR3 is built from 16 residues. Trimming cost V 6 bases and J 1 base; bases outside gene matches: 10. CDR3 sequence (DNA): TGTGCCAGCAGCCTGATCCCGGGACAGGCGAACACTGAAGCTTTCTTT. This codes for CASSLIPGQANTEAFF.

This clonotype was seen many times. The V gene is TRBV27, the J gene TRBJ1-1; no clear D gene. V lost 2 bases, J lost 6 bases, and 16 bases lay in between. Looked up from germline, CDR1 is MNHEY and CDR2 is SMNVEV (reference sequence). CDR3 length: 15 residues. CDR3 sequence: CASSLRALKKAEAFF. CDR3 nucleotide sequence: TGTGCCAGCAGTTTAAGGGCCCTAAAGAAGGCTGAAGCTTTCTTT.

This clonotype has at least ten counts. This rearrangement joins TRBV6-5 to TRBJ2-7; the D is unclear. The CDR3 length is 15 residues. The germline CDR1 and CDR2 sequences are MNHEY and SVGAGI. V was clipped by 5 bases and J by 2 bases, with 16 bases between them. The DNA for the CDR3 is TGTGCCAGCAGTCTCCTCGCCTTGATGCCCTACGAGCAGTACTTC. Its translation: CASSLLALMPYEQYF.

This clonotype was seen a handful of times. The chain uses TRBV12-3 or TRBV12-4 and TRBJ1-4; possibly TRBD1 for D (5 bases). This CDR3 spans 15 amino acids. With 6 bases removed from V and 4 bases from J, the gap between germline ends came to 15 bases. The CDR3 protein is CASSPYPGRNEKLFF. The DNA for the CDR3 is TGTGCCAGCAGCCCCTACCCGGGGCGTAATGAAAAACTGTTTTTT.

Here the CDR3 DNA reads TGCAGCGCCCGATGGGGGGCCAAAAACATTCAGTACTTC. This encodes CSARWGAKNIQYF. V is TRBV29-1 and J is TRBJ2-4; D may correspond to TRBD1 or TRBD2 (5 bases each). The germline V and J ends were trimmed by 7 bases and 1 base, with 11 bases remaining between them. Germline assignment: CDR1 SQVTM and CDR2 ANQGSEA. This CDR3 is built from 13 residues.

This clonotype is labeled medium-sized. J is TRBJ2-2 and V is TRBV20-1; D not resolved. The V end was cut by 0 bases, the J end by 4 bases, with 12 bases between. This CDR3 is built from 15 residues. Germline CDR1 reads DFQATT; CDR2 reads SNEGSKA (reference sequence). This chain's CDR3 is CSARDARFGTGELFF. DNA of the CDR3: TGCAGTGCTAGAGATGCCCGTTTTGGCACCGGGGAGCTGTTTTTT.

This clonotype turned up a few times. CDR3 coding DNA: TGTGCCAGCAGCTTCGGCCACGGGATCTCCTACGAGCAGTACTTC. This gives the protein CASSFGHGISYEQYF. This rearrangement joins TRBV7-2 to TRBJ2-7; the D gene is possibly TRBD2 (5 bases). This CDR3 has 15 residues. Germline CDR1 SGHTA, CDR2 FQGNSA. The V end lost 3 bases, the J end lost 0 bases, and 12 bases lay between the germline ends.

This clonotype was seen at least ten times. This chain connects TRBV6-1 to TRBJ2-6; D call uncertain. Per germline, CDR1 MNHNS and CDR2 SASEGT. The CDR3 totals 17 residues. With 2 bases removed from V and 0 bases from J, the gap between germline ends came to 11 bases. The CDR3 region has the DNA TGTGCCAGCAGTGAAAGGGTACAGAGCTCTGGGGCCAACGTCCTGACTTTC. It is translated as CASSERVQSSGANVLTF.

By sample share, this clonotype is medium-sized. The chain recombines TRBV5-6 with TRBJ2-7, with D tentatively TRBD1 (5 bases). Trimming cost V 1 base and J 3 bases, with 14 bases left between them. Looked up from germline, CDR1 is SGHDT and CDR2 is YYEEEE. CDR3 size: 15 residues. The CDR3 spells CASSLFQGSRYEQYF. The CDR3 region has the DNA TGTGCCAGCAGCTTGTTTCAGGGCTCGCGCTACGAGCAGTACTTC.

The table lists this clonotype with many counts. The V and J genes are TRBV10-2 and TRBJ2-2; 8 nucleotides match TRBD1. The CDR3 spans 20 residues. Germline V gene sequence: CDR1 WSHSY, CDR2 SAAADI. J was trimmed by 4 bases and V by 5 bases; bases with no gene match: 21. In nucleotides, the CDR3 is TGCGCCAGCAGTAGGGGGACAGGCCAGTTCACTAGTAGGGCCACCGGGGAGCTGTTTTTT. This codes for CASSRGTGQFTSRATGELFF.

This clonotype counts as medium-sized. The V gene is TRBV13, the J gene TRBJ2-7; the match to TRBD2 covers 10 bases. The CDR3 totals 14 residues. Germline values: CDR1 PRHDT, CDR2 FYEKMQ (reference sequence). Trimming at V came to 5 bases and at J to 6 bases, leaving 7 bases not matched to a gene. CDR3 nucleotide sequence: TGTGCCAGCAGCCCAGGACTAGCGGCTTCCGAGCAGTACTTC. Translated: CASSPGLAASEQYF.

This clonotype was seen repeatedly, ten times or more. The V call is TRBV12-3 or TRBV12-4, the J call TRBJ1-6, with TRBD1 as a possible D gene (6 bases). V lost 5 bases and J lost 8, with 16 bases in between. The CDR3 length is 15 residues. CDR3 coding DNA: TGTGCCAGCAGTACTCAACAGGGAGTCTATTCACCCCTCCACTTT. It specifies CASSTQQGVYSPLHF.

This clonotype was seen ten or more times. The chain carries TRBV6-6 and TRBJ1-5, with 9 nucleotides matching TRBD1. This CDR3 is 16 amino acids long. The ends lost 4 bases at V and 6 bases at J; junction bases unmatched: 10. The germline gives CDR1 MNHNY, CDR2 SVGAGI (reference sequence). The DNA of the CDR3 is TGTGCCAGCAGTTTCTTACAGGGGGCGCGTGCTCAGCCCCAGCATTTT. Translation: CASSFLQGARAQPQHF.

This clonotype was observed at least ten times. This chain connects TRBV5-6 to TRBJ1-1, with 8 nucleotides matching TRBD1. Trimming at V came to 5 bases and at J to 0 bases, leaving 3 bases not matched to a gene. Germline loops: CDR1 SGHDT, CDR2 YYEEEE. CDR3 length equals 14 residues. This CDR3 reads CASSRDRMNTEAFF. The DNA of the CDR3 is TGTGCCAGCAGTAGGGACAGGATGAACACTGAAGCTTTCTTT.

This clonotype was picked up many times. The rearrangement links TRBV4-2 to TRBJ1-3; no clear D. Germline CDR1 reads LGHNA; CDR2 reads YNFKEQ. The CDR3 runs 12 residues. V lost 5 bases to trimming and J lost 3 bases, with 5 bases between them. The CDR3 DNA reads TGTGCCAGCAGCGCCAATGGAAACACCATATATTTT. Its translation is CASSANGNTIYF.

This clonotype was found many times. Written as DNA, the CDR3 is TGTGCCAGCAGTGCCGGGACAGTCACCACTGAAGCTTTCTTT. Residues: CASSAGTVTTEAFF. The chain joins TRBV6-2 or TRBV6-3 to TRBJ1-1; 7 bases are a match to TRBD1. The CDR3 sequence is 14 residues long. The germline V gene encodes CDR1 MNHEY and CDR2 SVGEGT. The junction had 7 bases not matched to a gene; V was cut back by 5 bases and J by 4 bases.

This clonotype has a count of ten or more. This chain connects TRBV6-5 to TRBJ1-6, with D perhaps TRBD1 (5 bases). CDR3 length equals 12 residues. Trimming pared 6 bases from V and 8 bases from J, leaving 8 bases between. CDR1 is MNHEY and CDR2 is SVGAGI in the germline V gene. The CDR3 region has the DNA TGTGCCAGCAGCCGGGGGGATTCACCCCTCCACTTT. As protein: CASSRGDSPLHF.

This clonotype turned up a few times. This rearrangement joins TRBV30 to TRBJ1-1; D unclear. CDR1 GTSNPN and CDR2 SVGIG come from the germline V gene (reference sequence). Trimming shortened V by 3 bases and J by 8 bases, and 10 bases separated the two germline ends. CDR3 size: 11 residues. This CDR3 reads CAWRTAGEAFF. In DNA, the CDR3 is TGTGCCTGGAGGACCGCGGGGGAAGCTTTCTTT.

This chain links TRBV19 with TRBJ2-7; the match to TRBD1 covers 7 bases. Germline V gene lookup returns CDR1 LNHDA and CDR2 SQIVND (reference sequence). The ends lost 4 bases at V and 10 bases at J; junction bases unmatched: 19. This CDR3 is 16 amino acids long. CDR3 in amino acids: CASSSGVGQTRLRQYF. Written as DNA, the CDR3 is TGTGCCAGTAGTAGCGGTGTGGGACAGACGCGCTTACGACAGTACTTC.

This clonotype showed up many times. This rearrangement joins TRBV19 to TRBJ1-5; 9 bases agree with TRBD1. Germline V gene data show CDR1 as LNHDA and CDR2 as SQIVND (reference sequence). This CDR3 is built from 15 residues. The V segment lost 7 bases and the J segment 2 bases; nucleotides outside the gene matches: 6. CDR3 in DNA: TGTGCCAGTAACGGGGGACAGGGAGGCAATCAGCCCCAGCATTTT. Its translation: CASNGGQGGNQPQHF.